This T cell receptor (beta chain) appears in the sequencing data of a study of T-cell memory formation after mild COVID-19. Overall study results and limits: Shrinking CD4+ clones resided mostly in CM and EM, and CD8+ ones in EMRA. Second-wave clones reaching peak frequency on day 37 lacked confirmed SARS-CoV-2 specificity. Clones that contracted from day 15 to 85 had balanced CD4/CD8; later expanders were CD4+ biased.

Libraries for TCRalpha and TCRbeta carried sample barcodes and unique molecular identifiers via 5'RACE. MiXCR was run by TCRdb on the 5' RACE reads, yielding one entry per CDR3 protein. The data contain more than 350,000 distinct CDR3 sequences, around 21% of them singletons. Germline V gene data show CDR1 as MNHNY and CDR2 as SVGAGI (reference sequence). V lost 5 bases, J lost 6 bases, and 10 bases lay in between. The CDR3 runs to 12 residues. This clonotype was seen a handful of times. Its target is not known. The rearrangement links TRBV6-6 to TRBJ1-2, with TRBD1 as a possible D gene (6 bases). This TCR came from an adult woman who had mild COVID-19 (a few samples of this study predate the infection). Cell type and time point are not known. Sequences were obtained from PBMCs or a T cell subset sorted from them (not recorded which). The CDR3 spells CASSMQGNGYTF. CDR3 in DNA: TGTGCCAGCAGTATGCAGGGGAATGGCTACACCTTC.